The 18 T cell receptor beta chains given below trace back to one sample, sequenced in a study of CD4 T cells in relation to SARS-CoV-2 and coronaviruses (dated by TCRdb to 2020 to 2023). To prepare the library, the immunoSEQ multiplex PCR assay was applied. This immuneACCESS table, as held by TCRdb, lists in-frame sequences with V and J called but not all clones. Of the missing ones, under half trace to an unresolved V gene in checked studies; the others have no known cause. Here the sample has about 26,000 clones; about four fifths occur a single time. The leading ten clones occupy over 9.5% of the sample. CD4+ T cells from unexposed donors were collected before the COVID-19 pandemic (2011-2018). After more than 9 days of culture, CD4+ T cells were isolated with the EasySep CD4+ T cell isolation kit. These receptors are not linked to any known antigen. Specimen: CD4+ T cells from PBMCs, cultured in vitro. These TCRs come from a human donor in good health.

This clone was found a few times. This chain links TRBV7-9 with TRBJ1-5; weak D call: TRBD1 (6 bases). CDR1 SEHNR and CDR2 FQNEAQ come from the germline V gene (reference sequence). The CDR3 spans 13 residues. V shed 5 bases and J shed 5 bases, with 10 bases lying between them. CDR3 region: CASSATGDQPQHF. CDR3 DNA: TGTGCCAGCAGCGCGACAGGAGATCAGCCCCAGCATTTT.

V and J are TRBV5-1 and TRBJ2-3; D not certain. Per the germline V gene, CDR1 is SGHRS and CDR2 is YFSETQ. CDR3 length equals 14 residues. The germline V and J ends were trimmed by 0 bases and 5 bases, with 10 bases remaining between them. The CDR3 DNA reads as TGCGCCAGCAGCTTGGGCTCAGTAGGAGATACGCAGTATTTT. Encoded protein: CASSLGSVGDTQYF.

V is TRBV7-2 and J is TRBJ2-7; 10 bases align to TRBD2. V gave up 5 bases and J gave up 0 bases; unmatched junction bases: 1. Germline CDR1 is SGHTA and CDR2 is FQGNSA. The CDR3 extends over 14 amino acids. The CDR3 DNA reads TGTGCCAGCAGCACTAGCGGGACCTCCTACGAGCAGTACTTC. Its protein product is CASSTSGTSYEQYF.

The chain has TRBV18 and TRBJ2-3, with TRBD2 matching 7 bases. Trimming removed 4 bases from V and 8 bases from J; junction bases left unmatched: 3. The CDR3 is 12 amino acids. Germline loops: CDR1 KGHSH, CDR2 LQKENI. The CDR3 DNA sequence: TGTGCCAGCTCACTCAGGGAGGGTACGCAGTATTTT. Protein sequence: CASSLREGTQYF.

The rearrangement uses TRBV5-6 and TRBJ2-1, with D perhaps being TRBD1 or TRBD2 (6 bases each). Trimming removed 4 bases at V and 9 bases at J, with 23 bases between. Germline CDR1 is SGHDT and CDR2 is YYEEEE. CDR3 length: 16 residues. The CDR3 coding sequence is TGTGCCAGCAGCACTCGTAGGGGGGCCCTAGAGGGTGAGCAGTTCTTC. Protein product: CASSTRRGALEGEQFF.

The CDR3 loop reads CASSQDLGKHNEQYF. The DNA of the CDR3 is TGTGCCAGCAGCCAAGATCTCGGGAAACATAACGAGCAGTACTTC. The gene calls are TRBV3-1 (or the pseudogene TRBV3-2) and TRBJ2-7; D is perhaps TRBD2 (5 bases). Germline V CDR1 and CDR2: LGHDT, YNNKEL (reference sequence). The CDR3 is 15 amino acids. V lost 0 bases and J lost 5, with 14 bases in between.

J is TRBJ2-7 and V is TRBV29-1; a possible D gene is TRBD1 (6 bases). The CDR3 runs 12 residues. Germline loops: CDR1 SQVTM, CDR2 ANQGSEA. V was pared by 6 bases and J by 7 bases, with 16 bases between. CDR3 protein: CSVTTGSGEQYF. In DNA, the CDR3 is TGCAGCGTCACCACAGGGTCTGGGGAGCAGTACTTC.

This clone turned up a few times. The V gene is TRBV6-5, the J gene TRBJ2-7, with 12 bases that match TRBD2. Germline V gives CDR1 MNHEY, CDR2 SVGAGI. The CDR3 consists of 14 residues. Unmatched junction bases numbered 4, after V lost 6 bases and J lost 4 bases. DNA of the CDR3: TGTGCCAGCAGGGAGACTAGCGGGGGTTACGAGCAGTACTTC. Amino acids: CASRETSGGYEQYF.

V usage is TRBV3-1 (or the pseudogene TRBV3-2) and J usage is TRBJ1-1; D is undetermined. V was cut by 1 base and J by 4 bases, with 10 bases left in between. CDR3 length equals 14 residues. Germline values: CDR1 LGHDT, CDR2 YNNKEL (reference sequence). CDR3 sequence: CASSQVSGLTEAFF. DNA of the CDR3: TGTGCCAGCAGCCAAGTGTCCGGGCTCACTGAAGCTTTCTTT.

The chain has TRBV9 and TRBJ1-4; D is ambiguous. Germline CDR1 and CDR2: SGDLS and YYNGEE. V was shortened by 0 bases and J by 4 bases, with 10 bases between the two germline ends. This CDR3 has 15 residues. CDR3 protein: CASSVGAGLNEKLFF. The CDR3 DNA sequence: TGTGCCAGCAGCGTAGGAGCTGGGCTTAATGAAAAACTGTTTTTT. Supplemented by reference TRBV9 and TRBJ1-4, the full variable domain reads DSGVTQTPKHLITATGQRVTLRCSPRSGDLSVYWYQQSLDQGLQFLIQYYNGEERAKGNILERFSAQQFPDLHSELNLSSLELGDSALYFCASSVGAGLNEKLFFGSGTQLSVL.

The chain uses TRBV3-1 (or the pseudogene TRBV3-2) and TRBJ2-5, with 8 bases identical to TRBD1. Germline lookup yields CDR1 LGHDT and CDR2 YNNKEL (reference sequence). The CDR3 is 15 amino acids. V shed 8 bases and J 5 bases; nucleotides not matched to a gene: 13. CDR3 DNA: TGTGCCAGCGCCTACTCGACAGGGGTGATGGAGACCCAGTACTTC. It specifies CASAYSTGVMETQYF.

The chain recombines TRBV19 with TRBJ1-4, with D unclear. Germline V CDR1 and CDR2: LNHDA, SQIVND (reference sequence). The CDR3 loop spans 14 amino acids. The V end lost 5 bases, the J end lost 8 bases, and 15 bases lay between the germline ends. The CDR3 loop is CASSPGLSREKLFF. CDR3 bases: TGTGCCAGTAGTCCGGGTCTATCAAGGGAAAAACTGTTTTTT.

The genes are TRBV19 and TRBJ2-5; 9 nucleotides match TRBD2. Germline CDR1 is LNHDA and CDR2 is SQIVND (reference sequence). The length of the CDR3 is 16 residues. The V segment lost 1 base and the J segment 5 bases; nucleotides outside the gene matches: 8. Written as DNA, the CDR3 is TGTGCCAGTAGTATAGCTGCGGGGGGGCCCGGGGAGACCCAGTACTTC. Residues: CASSIAAGGPGETQYF.

J is TRBJ1-1 and V is TRBV19; D is undetermined. The germline V gene encodes CDR1 LNHDA and CDR2 SQIVND (reference sequence). The V end was cut by 4 bases, the J end by 0 bases, with 6 bases between. The CDR3 covers 13 residues. CDR3 DNA sequence: TGTGCCAGTAGTACCAGCATGAACACTGAAGCTTTCTTT. Its protein is CASSTSMNTEAFF.

This clone has only one observation. The junction differs from germline at one of its ends, possibly a read error. CDR3 sequence: CASSFNRDRGSSF. CDR3 sequence (DNA): TGTGCCAGCAGTTTCAACCGGGACAGGGGCAGTTCTTTT. This rearrangement joins TRBV6-2 or TRBV6-3 to TRBJ1-4, with 10 bases that match TRBD1. The germline CDR1 and CDR2 sequences are MNHEY and SVGEGT. This CDR3 region has 13 residues.

This clone occurred a few times. Additional DNA sequences in this sample encode the identical CDR3. The chain links TRBV7-2 to TRBJ2-1; D uncertain. The CDR3 length is 11 residues. Trimming cost V 3 bases and J 5 bases, with 2 bases left between them. Germline CDR1 and CDR2: SGHTA and FQGNSA. CDR3 nucleotides: TGTGCCAGCAGCTTTCACAATGAGCAGTTCTTC. Translating gives CASSFHNEQFF.

The chain carries TRBV7-9 and TRBJ2-2; D remains ambiguous. Trimming removed 8 bases at V and 6 bases at J, with 10 bases between. The CDR3 spans 12 residues. Germline CDR1 reads SEHNR; CDR2 reads FQNEAQ (reference sequence). CDR3 DNA: TGTGCCAGCCCTCAGCCGTCCGGGGAGCTGTTTTTT. As protein: CASPQPSGELFF.

The rearrangement joins TRBV5-1 to TRBJ2-3, with TRBD1 matching over 8 bases. Trimming cost V 0 bases and J 0 bases; bases outside gene matches: 3. This CDR3 contains 16 residues. CDR1 is SGHRS and CDR2 is YFSETQ in the germline V gene. The DNA of the CDR3 is TGCGCCAGCAGCTTGGCGGACAGGGCTAGCACAGATACGCAGTATTTT. Amino acids: CASSLADRASTDTQYF.